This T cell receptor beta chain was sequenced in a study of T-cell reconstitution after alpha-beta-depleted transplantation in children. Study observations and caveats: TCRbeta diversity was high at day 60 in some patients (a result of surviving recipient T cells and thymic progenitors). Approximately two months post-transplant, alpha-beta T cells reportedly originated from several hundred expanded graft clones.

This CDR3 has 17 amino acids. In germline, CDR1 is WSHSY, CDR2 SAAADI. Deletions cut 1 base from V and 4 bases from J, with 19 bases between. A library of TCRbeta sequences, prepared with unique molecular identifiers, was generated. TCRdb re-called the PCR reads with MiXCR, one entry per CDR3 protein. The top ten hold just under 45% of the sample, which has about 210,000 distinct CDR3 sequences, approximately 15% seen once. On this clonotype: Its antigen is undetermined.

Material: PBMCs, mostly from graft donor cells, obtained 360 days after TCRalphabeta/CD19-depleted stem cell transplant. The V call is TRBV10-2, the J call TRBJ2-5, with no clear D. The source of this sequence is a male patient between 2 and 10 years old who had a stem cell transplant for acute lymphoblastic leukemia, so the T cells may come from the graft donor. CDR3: CASSEYLRIRGGETQYF. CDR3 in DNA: TGCGCCAGCAGTGAGTACTTAAGGATCCGAGGTGGAGAGACCCAGTACTTC.